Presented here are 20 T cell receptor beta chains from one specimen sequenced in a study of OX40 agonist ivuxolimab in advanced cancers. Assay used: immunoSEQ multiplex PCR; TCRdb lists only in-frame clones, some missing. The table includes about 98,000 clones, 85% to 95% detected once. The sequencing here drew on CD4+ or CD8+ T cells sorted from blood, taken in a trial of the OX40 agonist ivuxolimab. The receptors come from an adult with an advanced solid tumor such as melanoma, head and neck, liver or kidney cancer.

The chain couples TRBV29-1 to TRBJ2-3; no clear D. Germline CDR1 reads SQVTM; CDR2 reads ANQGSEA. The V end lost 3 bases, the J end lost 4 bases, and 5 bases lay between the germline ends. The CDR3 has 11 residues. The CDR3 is CSVDWADTQYF. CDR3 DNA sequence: TGCAGCGTTGATTGGGCAGATACGCAGTATTTT.

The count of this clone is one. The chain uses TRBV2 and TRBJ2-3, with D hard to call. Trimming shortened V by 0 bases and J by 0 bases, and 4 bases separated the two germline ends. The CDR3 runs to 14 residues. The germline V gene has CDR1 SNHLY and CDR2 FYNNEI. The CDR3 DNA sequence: TGTGCCAGCAGTGAAGCGCTTAGCACAGATACGCAGTATTTT. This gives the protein CASSEALSTDTQYF.

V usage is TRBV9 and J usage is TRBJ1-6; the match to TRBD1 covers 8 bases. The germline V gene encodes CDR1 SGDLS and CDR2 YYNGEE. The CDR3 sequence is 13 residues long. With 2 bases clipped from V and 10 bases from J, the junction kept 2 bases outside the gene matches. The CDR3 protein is CASSVTGGSPLHF. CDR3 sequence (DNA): TGTGCCAGCAGCGTTACAGGGGGATCACCCCTCCACTTT.

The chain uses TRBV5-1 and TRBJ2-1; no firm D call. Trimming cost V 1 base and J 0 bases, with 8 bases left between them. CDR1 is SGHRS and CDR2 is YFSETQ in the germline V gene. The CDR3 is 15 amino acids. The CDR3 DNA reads TGCGCCAGCAGCTTGTTGGGTAGCTCCTACAATGAGCAGTTCTTC. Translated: CASSLLGSSYNEQFF.

CDR3 in amino acids: CAWSKRDTDTQYF. CDR3 nucleotide sequence: TGTGCCTGGAGTAAGAGGGATACAGATACGCAGTATTTT. J is TRBJ2-3 and V is TRBV30; possibly TRBD2 for D (5 bases). Trimming left V 2 bases short and J 3 bases short, with 9 bases between. The germline V gene has CDR1 GTSNPN and CDR2 SVGIG (reference sequence). This CDR3 has 13 amino acids.

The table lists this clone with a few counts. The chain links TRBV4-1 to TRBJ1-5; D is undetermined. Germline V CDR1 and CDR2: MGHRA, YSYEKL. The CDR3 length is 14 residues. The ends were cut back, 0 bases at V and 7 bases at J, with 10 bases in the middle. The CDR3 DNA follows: TGCGCCAGCAGCCAAGATCCAGCGGGGCAGCCCCAGCATTTT. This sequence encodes CASSQDPAGQPQHF.

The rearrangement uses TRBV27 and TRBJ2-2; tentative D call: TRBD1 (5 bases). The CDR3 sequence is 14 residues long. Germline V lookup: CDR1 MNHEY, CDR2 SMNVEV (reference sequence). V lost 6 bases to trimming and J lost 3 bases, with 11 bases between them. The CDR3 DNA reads TGTGCCAGCAGACCCAGGGTTTACACCGGGGAGCTGTTTTTT. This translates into CASRPRVYTGELFF.

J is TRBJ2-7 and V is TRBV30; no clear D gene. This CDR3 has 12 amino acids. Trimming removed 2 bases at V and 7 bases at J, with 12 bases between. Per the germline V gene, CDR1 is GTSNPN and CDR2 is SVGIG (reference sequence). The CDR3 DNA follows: TGTGCCTGGAGTCCGATCCAACTTGAGCAGTACTTC. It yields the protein CAWSPIQLEQYF.

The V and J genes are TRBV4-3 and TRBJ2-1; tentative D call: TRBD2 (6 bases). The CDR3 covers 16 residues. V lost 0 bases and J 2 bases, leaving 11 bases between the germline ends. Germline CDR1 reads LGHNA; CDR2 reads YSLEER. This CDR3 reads CASSQDSRETYNEQFF. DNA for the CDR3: TGCGCCAGCAGCCAAGATTCGCGGGAAACCTACAATGAGCAGTTCTTC.

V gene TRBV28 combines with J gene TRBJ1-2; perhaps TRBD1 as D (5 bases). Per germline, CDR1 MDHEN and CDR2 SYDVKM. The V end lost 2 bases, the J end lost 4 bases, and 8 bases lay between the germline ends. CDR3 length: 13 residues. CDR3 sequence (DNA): TGTGCCAGCAGTTTACCTGACAGCTATGGCTACACCTTC. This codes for CASSLPDSYGYTF.

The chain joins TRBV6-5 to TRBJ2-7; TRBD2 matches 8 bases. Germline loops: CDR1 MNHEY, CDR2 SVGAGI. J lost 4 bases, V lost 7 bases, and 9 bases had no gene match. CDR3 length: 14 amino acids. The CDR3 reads CASKELAVSYEQYF. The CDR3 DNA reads TGTGCCAGCAAGGAACTAGCGGTCTCGTACGAGCAGTACTTC.

The CDR3 DNA sequence: TGTGCCAGCAGCCCGCCGCGGGGGGGCGGGACAGATACGCAGTATTTT. Protein product: CASSPPRGGGTDTQYF. The V and J genes are TRBV28 and TRBJ2-3; 9 nucleotides line up with TRBD2. This CDR3 has 16 amino acids. Germline V gene data show CDR1 as MDHEN and CDR2 as SYDVKM. V lost 6 bases to trimming and J lost 3 bases; unmatched junction nucleotides: 10.

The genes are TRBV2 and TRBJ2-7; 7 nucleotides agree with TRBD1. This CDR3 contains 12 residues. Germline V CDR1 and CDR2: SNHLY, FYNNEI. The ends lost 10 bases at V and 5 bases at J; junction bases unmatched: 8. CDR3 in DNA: TGTGCCAACAGGGGCAGGGGAGACGAGCAGTACTTC. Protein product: CANRGRGDEQYF.

Here the CDR3 DNA reads TGTGCCAGCAGCTTTTTCGGGGACGAGCAGTACTTC. Its translation is CASSFFGDEQYF. The chain carries TRBV11-2 and TRBJ2-7, with a possible D match to TRBD2 (5 bases). The CDR3 covers 12 residues. Germline lookup yields CDR1 SGHAT and CDR2 FQNNGV. V gave up 3 bases and J gave up 5 bases, with 8 bases separating them.

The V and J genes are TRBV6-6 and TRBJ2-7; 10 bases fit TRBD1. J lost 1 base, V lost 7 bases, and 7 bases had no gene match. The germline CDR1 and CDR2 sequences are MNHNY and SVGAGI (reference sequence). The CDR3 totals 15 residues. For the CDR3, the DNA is TGTGCCAGCAACAGACCGGGACAGGGGTCCTACGAGCAGTACTTC. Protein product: CASNRPGQGSYEQYF.

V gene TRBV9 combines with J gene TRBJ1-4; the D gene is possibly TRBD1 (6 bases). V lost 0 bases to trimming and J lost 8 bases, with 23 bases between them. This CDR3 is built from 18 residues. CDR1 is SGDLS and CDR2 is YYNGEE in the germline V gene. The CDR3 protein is CASSVAPMSGALWEKLFF. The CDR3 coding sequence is TGTGCCAGCAGCGTAGCCCCCATGTCGGGGGCCCTTTGGGAAAAACTGTTTTTT. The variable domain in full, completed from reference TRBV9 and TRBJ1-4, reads DSGVTQTPKHLITATGQRVTLRCSPRSGDLSVYWYQQSLDQGLQFLIQYYNGEERAKGNILERFSAQQFPDLHSELNLSSLELGDSALYFCASSVAPMSGALWEKLFFGSGTQLSVL.

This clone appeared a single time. The CDR3: CASSTRGTDNQPQHF. CDR3 bases: TGTGCCAGCAGCACTAGAGGGACAGACAATCAGCCCCAGCATTTT. V gene TRBV7-2 combines with J gene TRBJ1-5; TRBD1 matches 7 bases. V was clipped by 5 bases and J by 3 bases; unmatched bases: 7. The CDR3 covers 15 residues. Looked up from germline, CDR1 is SGHTA and CDR2 is FQGNSA.

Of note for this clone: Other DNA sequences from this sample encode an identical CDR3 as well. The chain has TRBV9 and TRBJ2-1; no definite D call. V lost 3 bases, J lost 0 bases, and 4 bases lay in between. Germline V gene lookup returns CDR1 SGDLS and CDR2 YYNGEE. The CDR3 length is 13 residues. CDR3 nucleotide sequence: TGTGCCAGCAGCGGGCGCTCCTACAATGAGCAGTTCTTC. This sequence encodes CASSGRSYNEQFF.

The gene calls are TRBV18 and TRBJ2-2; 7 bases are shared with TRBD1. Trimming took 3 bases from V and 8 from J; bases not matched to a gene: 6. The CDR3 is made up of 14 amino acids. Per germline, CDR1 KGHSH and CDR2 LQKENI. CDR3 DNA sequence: TGTGCCAGCTCACCCGACAGGGATACTGGGGAGCTGTTTTTT. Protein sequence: CASSPDRDTGELFF.

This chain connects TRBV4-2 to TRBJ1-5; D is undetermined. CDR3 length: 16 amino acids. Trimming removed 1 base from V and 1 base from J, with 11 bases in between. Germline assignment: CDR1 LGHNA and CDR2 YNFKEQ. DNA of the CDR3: TGTGCCAGCAGCCAAGCAAGCCGGGAAAGCAATCAGCCCCAGCATTTT. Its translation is CASSQASRESNQPQHF.